This TCR beta chain was profiled in a study of blood T cell repertoires in COVID-19. The wider study: Sites in the United States, Italy and Spain provided acute and convalescent COVID-19 samples. PBMCs, B-cell-depleted T cells, or T cells were the source of the cDNA or gDNA that made up the material.

CDR1 and CDR2 from the germline V gene are LGHDT and YNNKEL (reference sequence). Trimming cost V 4 bases and J 6 bases, with 9 bases left between them. The CDR3 extends over 12 amino acids. A remark on this clone: Other DNA sequences from this sample encode an identical CDR3 as well.

In the source study's methods: Reference gene primer amplification gave estimated nucleated cell counts. Profiled with immunoSEQ multiplex PCR; TCRdb holds only in-frame clones, not every one. That table is the source of V, J and clone size, and D and trimming were worked out from the DNA. The sample has a few hundred thousand clones; nearly 90% are singletons. The clonotype was recovered from a woman between 18 and 29 years old with acute COVID-19. This sequence joins TRBV3-1 (or the pseudogene TRBV3-2) and TRBJ1-2; possible D gene TRBD1, 5 bases. The source material was PBMCs or T cells enriched from blood (not recorded which). CDR3 DNA: TGTGCCAGCAGCCTCGGAGGGGATGGCTACACCTTC. Residues: CASSLGGDGYTF.